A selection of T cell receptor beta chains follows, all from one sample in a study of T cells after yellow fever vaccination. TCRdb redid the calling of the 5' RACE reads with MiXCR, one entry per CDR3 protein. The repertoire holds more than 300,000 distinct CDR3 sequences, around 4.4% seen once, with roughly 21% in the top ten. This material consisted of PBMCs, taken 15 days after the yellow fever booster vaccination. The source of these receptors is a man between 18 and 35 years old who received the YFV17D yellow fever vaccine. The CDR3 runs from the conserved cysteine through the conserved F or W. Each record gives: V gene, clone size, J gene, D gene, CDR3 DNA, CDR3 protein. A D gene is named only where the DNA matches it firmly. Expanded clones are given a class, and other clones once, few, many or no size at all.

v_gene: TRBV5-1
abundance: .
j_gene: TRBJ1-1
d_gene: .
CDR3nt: TGCGCCAGCAGCTTGTCGGCAGATTTCATGAACACTGAAGCTTTCTTT
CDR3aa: CASSLSADFMNTEAFF

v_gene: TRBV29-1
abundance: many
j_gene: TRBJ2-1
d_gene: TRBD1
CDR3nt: TGCAGCGTTGAAGTGAGTCATTGGGACAGGGTTGGCAATGAGCAGTTCTTC
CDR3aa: CSVEVSHWDRVGNEQFF

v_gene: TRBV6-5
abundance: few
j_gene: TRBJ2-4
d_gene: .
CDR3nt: TGTGCCAGCAGTTACCGGGTGGGAAACATTCAGTACTTC
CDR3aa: CASSYRVGNIQYF

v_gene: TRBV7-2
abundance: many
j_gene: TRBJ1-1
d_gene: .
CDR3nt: TGTGCCAGCAGCCTTAGCGTGCGCACTGAAGCTTTCTTT
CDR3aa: CASSLSVRTEAFF

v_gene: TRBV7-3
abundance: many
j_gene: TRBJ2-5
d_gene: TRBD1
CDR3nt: TGTGCCAGCAGCTTTCAGGGGGAGGAGACCCAGTACTTC
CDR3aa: CASSFQGEETQYF

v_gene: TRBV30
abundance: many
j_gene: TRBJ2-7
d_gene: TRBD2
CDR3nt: TGTGCCTGGAGTGGCGGGGGAGGCTTC
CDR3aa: CAWSGGGGF

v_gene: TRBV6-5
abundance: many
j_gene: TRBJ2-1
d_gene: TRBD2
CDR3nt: TGTGCCAGCAGTTACCCTGGGACTAGCGGAGTCAATGAGCAGTTCTTC
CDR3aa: CASSYPGTSGVNEQFF

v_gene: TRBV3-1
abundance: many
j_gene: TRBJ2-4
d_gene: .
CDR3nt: TGTGCCAGCAGCCAAGATCACCCCTCCGAGATCCAGTACTTC
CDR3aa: CASSQDHPSEIQYF

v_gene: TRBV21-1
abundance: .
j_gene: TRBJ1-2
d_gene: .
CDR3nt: TGTGCCAGCAGCGCAACAGGGGGCCGTGACTTAAACTATGGCTACACCTTC
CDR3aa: CASSATGGRDLNYGYTF

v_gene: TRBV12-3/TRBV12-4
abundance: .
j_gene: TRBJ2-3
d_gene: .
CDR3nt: TGTGCCAGCAGTATGCGGGAACGTAGCACAGATACGCAGTATTTT
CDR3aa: CASSMRERSTDTQYF

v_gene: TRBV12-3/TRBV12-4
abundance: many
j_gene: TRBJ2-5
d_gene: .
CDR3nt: TGTGCCAGCGGGGGGGCGACCCCAGCCGGGACCCAGTACTTC
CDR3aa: CASGGATPAGTQYF

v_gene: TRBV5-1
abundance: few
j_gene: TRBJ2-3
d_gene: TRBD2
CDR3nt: TGCGCCAGCAGCTTGGGCGGGGGTTTTCTCCCGCTGGAAAGCACAGATACGCAGTATTTT
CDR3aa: CASSLGGGFLPLESTDTQYF

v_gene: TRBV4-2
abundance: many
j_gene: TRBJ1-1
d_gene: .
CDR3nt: TGTGCCAGCAGCCATGGAGGGGTTAGTAACACTGAAGCTTTCTTT
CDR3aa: CASSHGGVSNTEAFF

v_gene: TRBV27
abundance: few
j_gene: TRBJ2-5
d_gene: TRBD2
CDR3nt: TGTGCCAGCAGTCCGGGACTAGCGCGGGAGACCCAGTACTTC
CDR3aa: CASSPGLARETQYF

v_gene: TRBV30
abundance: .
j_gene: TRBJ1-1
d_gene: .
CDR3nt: TGTGCACGGATAGACAGAGAGAACACTGAAGCTTTCTTT
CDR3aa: CARIDRENTEAFF

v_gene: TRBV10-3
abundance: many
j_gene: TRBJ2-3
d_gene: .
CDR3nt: TGTGCCATCAGGAATTACCCGACGAGCACAGATACGCAGTATTTT
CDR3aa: CAIRNYPTSTDTQYF

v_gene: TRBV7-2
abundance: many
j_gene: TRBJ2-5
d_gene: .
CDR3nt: TGTGCCAGCAGCCCCCCTAGGGAGACCCAGTACTTC
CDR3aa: CASSPPRETQYF

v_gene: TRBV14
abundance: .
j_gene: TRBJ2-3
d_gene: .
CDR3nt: TGTGCCAGCAGCCATAGGGGGGAATGGAGCACAGATACGCAGTATTTT
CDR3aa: CASSHRGEWSTDTQYF

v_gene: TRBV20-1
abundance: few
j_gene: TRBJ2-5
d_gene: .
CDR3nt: TGCAGTGCTAGGGTTTCTCAGGGTCGGGAGACCCAGTACTTC
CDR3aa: CSARVSQGRETQYF

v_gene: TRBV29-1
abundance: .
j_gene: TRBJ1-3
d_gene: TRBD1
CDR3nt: TGCAGCGTGGGACAGGGAAACACCATATATTTT
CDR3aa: CSVGQGNTIYF

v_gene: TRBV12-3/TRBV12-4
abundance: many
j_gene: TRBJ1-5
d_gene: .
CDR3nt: TGTGCCAGCAGTTTAGCCAGCCGAAATCAGCCCCAGCATTTT
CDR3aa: CASSLASRNQPQHF

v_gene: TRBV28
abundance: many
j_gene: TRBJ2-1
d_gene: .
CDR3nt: TGTGCCAGCAGCTGGGACCGAGACCCATACAATGAGCAGTTCTTC
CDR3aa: CASSWDRDPYNEQFF

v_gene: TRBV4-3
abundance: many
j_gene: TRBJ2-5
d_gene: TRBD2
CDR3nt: TGCGCCAGCAGCCCAACCTATAGCGGGGGAGGAGAGACCCAGTACTTC
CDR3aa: CASSPTYSGGGETQYF

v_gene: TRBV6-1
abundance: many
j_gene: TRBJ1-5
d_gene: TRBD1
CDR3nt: TGTGCCAGCAGTGAACGCCCAGGGGGACCTCAGCCCCAGCATTTT
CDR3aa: CASSERPGGPQPQHF

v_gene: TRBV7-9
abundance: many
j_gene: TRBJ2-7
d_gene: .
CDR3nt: TGTGCCAGCAGCAGTTACAGGGTCTCCTACGAGCAGTACTTC
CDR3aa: CASSSYRVSYEQYF

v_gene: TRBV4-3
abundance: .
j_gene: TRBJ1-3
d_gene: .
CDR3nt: TGCGCCAGCAGCCAAAGAGACAACCTCGGGGACACCATATATTTT
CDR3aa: CASSQRDNLGDTIYF

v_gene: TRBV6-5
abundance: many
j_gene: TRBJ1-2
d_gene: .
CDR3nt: TGTGCCAGCAGTTACTTCGGGTCCCGCTACACCTTC
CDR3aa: CASSYFGSRYTF

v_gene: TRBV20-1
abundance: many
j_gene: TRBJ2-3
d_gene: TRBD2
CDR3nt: TGCAGTGCTAGAGTCATCCAGCGGGGGGGCCTCGCAGATACGCAGTATTTT
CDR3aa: CSARVIQRGGLADTQYF

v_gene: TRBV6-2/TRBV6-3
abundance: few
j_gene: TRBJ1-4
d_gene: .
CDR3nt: TGTGCCAGCAACGACCCAGGGCGCGAAGAAAAACTGTTTTTT
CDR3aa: CASNDPGREEKLFF

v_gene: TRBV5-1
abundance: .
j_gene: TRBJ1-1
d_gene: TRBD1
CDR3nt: TGCGCCAGCTGGCAGGGGGCCAGCAACACTGAAGCTTTCTTT
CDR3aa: CASWQGASNTEAFF

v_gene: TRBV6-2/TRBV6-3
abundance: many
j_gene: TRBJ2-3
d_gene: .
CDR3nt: TGTGCCAGCAGTTACATTGGCGTCACAGATACGCAGTATTTT
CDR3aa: CASSYIGVTDTQYF

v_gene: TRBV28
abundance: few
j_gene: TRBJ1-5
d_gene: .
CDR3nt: TGTGCCAGCAGTTCCCGGTCATCCCTCCAGCCCCAGCATTTT
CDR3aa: CASSSRSSLQPQHF

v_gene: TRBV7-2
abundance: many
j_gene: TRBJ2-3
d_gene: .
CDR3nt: TGTGCCAGCAGCGCGCAACGACAGGCCTTGGGAGATACGCAGTATTTT
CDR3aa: CASSAQRQALGDTQYF

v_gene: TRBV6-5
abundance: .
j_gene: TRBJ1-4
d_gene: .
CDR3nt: TGTGCCAGCAGACCGACCTCGGGGGGGAATGAAAAACTGTTTTTT
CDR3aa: CASRPTSGGNEKLFF

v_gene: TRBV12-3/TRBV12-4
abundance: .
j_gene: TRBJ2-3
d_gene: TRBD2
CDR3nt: TGTGCCAGCAGTTCCCAATTAGCGGGGGGGCCAGATACGCAGTATTTT
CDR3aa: CASSSQLAGGPDTQYF

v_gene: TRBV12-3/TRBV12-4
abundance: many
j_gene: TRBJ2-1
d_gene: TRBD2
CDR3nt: TGTGCCAGCAGTATGACTAGCGGGGGAACAATGCGTGTGTTCTTC
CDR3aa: CASSMTSGGTMRVFF

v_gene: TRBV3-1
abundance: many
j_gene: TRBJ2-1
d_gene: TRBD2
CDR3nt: TGTGCCAGCAGCGCCGGTTCTAGCGGGAGTCACAATGAGCAGTTCTTC
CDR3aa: CASSAGSSGSHNEQFF